This is a list of T cell receptor beta chains from one sample in a study of blood T cell repertoires in COVID-19. Only in-frame clones appear in the TCRdb table, and some are missing; sequencing was by immunoSEQ multiplex PCR. The repertoire holds 70,000 to 95,000 clones, with about 95% as singletons. The specimen was peripheral blood. The receptors stem from a human donor with active COVID-19. The donor label of this sample is uncertain. CDR3s include the opening cysteine and the closing phenylalanine or tryptophan. Fields, in order: V gene, CDR3 protein.

TRBV24-1 CATSDYRGSGGQETQYF
TRBV9 CASSVAPQVTIEAFF
TRBV10-3 CAISVRGDTEAFF
TRBV10-3 CAISDPDRGFYEQYF
TRBV15 CATSRDRGGKHEQYF
TRBV7-9 CASSLATGFGEQFF
TRBV5-6 CASSSWAGALSGNTIYF
TRBV6-5 CASRPGYEEQYF
TRBV6-5 CASRAGTSARDTQYF
TRBV10-3 CAISGASGGVPSEQYF
TRBV9 CASSVAAGAQETQYF
TRBV6-5 CASKRIEEGEQFF
TRBV7-8 CASSLLSTGGFGELFF
TRBV10-3 CAISDTGALNTEAFF
TRBV14 CASSLAGALINPQGYTF
TRBV15 CATSRAPGETQYF
TRBV6-5 CASSYPGQLSPLHF
TRBV5-1 CASSLGRATRNTEAFF
TRBV5-6 CASSLGSRDNEKLFF
TRBV13 CASSFLGGTGAYEQYF
TRBV25-1 CASSETREAFF
TRBV12-3/TRBV12-4 CASRTGGGGYTF
TRBV11-2 CASSRQQGEAYNEQFF
TRBV9 CASSARRSWGQGTDTQYF
TRBV7-6 CASSDRGPSYEQYF
TRBV6-5 CASSYVGLASGELFF
TRBV27 CASSSRDTRGEQYF
TRBV6-6 CASIRTSGSSYNEQFF
TRBV5-4 CASSPYRGGGTEAFF
TRBV19 CASSLGRRAGSLKQPNTDTQYF
TRBV11-2 CASSLFYLTPLHF
TRBV12-3/TRBV12-4 CASRQQGNQPQHF
TRBV11-3 CASSIWDRGPYEQYF
TRBV6-2/TRBV6-3 CASSYLNYGYTF
TRBV6-6 CASSYGRGGPGSPLHF
TRBV4-1 CASSQKGSEAFF
TRBV5-1 CASSLGQGLSPLHF
TRBV4-3 CASSQEGGSIDTQYF
TRBV9 CASSVGLAGLYNEQFF
TRBV19 CASSMVQSLGELFF
TRBV5-1 CASSLNVQRETQYF
TRBV25-1 CASSSPQGKVGNTEAFF
TRBV19 CASSILGTTPHEQYF
TRBV19 CASKRGGGNYNEQFF
TRBV5-5 CASSRTAGREKLFF
TRBV6-1 CASSEVANQPQHF
TRBV10-2 CASKYTNTGELFF
TRBV2 CASTPDGTNQPQHF
TRBV5-1 CASSPSGLLAGELFF
TRBV3-1/TRBV3-2 CASSQGLNTEAFF
TRBV14 CASSQVRGGRNEQFF
TRBV7-9 CASSYRTGDNEQFF
TRBV7-8 CASSPWGLAGVNNEQFF
TRBV5-4 CASSVRNTGELFF
TRBV2 CASTLGLAEYSYNEQFF
TRBV4-1 CASSQVGAGGRDTQYF